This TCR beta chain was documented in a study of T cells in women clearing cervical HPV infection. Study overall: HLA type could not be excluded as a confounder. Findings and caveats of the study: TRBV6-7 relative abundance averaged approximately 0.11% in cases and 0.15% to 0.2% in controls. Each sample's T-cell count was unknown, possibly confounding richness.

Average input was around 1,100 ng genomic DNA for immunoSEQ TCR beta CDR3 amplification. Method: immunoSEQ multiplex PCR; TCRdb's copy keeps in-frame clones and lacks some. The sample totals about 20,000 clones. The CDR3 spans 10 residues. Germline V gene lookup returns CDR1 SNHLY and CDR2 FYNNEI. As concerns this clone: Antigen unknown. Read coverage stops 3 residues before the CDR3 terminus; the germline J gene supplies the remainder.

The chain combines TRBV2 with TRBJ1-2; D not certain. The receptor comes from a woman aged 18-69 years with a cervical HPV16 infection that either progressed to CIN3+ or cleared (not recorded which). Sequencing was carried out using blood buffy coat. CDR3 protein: CASTGDTYTF. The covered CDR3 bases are TGTGCCAGCACCGGGGATACC.